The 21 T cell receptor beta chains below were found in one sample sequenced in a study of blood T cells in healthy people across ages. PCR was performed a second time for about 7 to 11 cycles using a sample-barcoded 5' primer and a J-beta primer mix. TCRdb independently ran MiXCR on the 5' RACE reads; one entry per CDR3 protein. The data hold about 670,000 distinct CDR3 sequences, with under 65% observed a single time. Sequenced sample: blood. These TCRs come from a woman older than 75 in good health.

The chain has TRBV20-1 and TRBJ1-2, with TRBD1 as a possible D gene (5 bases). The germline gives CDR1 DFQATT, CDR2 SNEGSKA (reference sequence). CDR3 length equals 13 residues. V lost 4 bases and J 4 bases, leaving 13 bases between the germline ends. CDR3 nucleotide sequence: TGCAGTGCTACCAGGGCCTCTTTCTATGGCTACACCTTC. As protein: CSATRASFYGYTF.

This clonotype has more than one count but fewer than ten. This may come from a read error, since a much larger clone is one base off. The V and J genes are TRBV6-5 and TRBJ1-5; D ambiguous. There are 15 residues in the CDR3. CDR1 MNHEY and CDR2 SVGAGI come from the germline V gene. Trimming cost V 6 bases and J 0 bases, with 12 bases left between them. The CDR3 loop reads CASRITRYSNQPQHF. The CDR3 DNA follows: TGTGCCAGCAGAATAACACGATATAGCAATCAGCCCCAGCATTTT.

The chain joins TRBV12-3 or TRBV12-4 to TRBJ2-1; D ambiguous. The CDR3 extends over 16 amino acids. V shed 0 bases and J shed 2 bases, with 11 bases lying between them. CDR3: CASSLALSRAYNEQFF. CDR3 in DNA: TGTGCCAGCAGTTTAGCGCTTAGTAGGGCCTACAATGAGCAGTTCTTC.

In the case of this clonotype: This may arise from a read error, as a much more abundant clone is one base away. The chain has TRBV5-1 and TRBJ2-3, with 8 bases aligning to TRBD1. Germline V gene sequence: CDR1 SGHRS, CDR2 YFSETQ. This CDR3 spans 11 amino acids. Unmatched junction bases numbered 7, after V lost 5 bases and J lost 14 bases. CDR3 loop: CASRDGQGRYF. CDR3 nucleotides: TGCGCCAGCAGGGATGGACAGGGTCGGTATTTT.

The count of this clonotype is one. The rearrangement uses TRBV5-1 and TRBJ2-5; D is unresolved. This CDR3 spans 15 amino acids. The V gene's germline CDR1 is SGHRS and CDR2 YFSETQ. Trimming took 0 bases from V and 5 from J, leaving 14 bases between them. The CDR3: CASSLVGYSAETQYF. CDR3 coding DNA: TGCGCCAGCAGCTTGGTGGGGTACTCGGCGGAGACCCAGTACTTC.

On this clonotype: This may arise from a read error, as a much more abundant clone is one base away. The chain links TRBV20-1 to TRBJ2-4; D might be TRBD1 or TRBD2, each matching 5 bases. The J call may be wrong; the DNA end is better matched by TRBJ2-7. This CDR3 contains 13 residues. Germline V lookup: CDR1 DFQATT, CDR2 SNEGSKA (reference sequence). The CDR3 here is CSAVRDGTYEQYF. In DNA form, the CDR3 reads TGCAGTGCTGTCCGGGACGGTACCTACGAGCAGTACTTC.

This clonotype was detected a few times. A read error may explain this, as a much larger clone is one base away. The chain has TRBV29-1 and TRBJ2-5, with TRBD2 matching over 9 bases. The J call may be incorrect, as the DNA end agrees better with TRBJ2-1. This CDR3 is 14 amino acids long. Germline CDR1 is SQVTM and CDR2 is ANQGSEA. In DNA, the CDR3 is TGCAGCGTTGTCCTAGCGGGACGGCAAGAGACCCAGTTCTTC. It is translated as CSVVLAGRQETQFF.

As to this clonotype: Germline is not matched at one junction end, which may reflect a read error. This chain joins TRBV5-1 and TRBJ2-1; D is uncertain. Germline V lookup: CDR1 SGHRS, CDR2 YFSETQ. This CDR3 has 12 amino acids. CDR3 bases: TGCGCCAGCAGCTTGGGGAGCAATGAGCGGTTCTTC. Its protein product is CASSLGSNERFF. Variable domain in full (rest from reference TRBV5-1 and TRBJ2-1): KAGVTQTPRYLIKTRGQQVTLSCSPISGHRSVSWYQQTPGQGLQFLFEYFSETQRNKGNFPGRFSGRQFSNSRSEMNVSTLELGDSALYLCASSLGSNERFFGPGTRLTVL.

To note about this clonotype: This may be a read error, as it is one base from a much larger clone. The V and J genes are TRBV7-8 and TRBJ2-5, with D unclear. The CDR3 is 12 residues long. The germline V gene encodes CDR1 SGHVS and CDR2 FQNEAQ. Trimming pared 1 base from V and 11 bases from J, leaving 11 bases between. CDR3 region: CASSLVLGKQYF. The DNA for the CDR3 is TGTGCCAGCAGCTTAGTACTCGGTAAGCAGTACTTC. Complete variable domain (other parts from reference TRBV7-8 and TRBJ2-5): GAGVSQSPRYKVAKRGQDVALRCDPISGHVSLFWYQQALGQGPEFLTYFQNEAQLDKSGLPSDRFFAERPEGSVSTLKIQRTQQEDSAVYLCASSLVLGKQYFGPGTRLLVL.

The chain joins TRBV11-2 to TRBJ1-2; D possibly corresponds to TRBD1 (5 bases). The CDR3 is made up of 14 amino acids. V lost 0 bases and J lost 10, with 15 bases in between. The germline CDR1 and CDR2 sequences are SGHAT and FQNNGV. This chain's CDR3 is CASSLEGTVRDYTF. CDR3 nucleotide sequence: TGTGCCAGCAGCTTAGAGGGGACGGTGAGGGACTACACCTTC. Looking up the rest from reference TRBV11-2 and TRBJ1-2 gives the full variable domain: EAGVAQSPRYKIIEKRQSVAFWCNPISGHATLYWYQQILGQGPKLLIQFQNNGVVDDSQLPKDRFSAERLKGVDSTLKIQPAKLEDSAVYLCASSLEGTVRDYTFGSGTRLTVV.

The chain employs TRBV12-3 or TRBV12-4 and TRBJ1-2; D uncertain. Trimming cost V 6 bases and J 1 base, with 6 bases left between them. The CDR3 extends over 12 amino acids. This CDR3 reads CASSPNNYGYTF. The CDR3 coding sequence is TGTGCCAGCAGCCCGAATAACTATGGCTACACCTTC.

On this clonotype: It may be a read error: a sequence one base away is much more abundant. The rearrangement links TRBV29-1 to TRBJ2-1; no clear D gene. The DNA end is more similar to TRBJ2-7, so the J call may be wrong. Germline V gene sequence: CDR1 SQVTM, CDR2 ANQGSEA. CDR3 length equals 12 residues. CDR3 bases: TGCAGCCCCCTGAGCTCCTACAATGAGCAGTACTTC. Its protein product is CSPLSSYNEQYF.

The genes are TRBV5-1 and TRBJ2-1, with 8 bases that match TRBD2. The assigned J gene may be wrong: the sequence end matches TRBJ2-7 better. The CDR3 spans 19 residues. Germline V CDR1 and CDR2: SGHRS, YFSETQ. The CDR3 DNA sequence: TGCGCCAGCAGCCTATTAGCCTTCGGGGGGGCTTCATCCTACAATGAGCAGTACTTC. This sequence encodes CASSLLAFGGASSYNEQYF.

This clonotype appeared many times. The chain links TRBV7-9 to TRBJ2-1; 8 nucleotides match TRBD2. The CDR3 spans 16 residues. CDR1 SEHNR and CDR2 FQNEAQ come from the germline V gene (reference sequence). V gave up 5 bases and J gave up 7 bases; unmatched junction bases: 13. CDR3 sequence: CASSPPKGLVRNEQFF. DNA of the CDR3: TGTGCCAGCAGCCCTCCCAAGGGACTAGTCAGAAATGAGCAGTTCTTC.

Here the CDR3 DNA reads TGCGCCAGCAGCTTGGGGGGGCAGTACACAGATACGCAGTATTTT. This translates into CASSLGGQYTDTQYF. The V call is TRBV5-1, the J call TRBJ2-3; the D gene is possibly TRBD1 (6 bases). CDR3 length equals 15 residues. Per the germline V gene, CDR1 is SGHRS and CDR2 is YFSETQ. V was shortened by 0 bases and J by 2 bases, with 10 bases between the two germline ends.

CDR3 in DNA: TGCAGTGCTAGAGATACTGGATCGGGGGGCTACACCTTCAGCGATACGCAGTATTTT. Amino acids: CSARDTGSGGYTFSDTQYF. The chain is built from TRBV20-1 and TRBJ2-3; D is perhaps TRBD2 (7 bases). The CDR3 spans 19 residues. Between the trimmed V and J ends, which lost 0 bases and 6 bases, there was a span of 28 bases. The germline gives CDR1 DFQATT, CDR2 SNEGSKA (reference sequence).

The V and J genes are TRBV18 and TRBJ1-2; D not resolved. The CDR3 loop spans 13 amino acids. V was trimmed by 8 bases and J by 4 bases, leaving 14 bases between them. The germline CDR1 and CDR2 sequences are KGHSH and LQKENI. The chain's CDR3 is CASTDMTGYGYTF. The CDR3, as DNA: TGTGCCAGCACAGACATGACCGGCTATGGCTACACCTTC.

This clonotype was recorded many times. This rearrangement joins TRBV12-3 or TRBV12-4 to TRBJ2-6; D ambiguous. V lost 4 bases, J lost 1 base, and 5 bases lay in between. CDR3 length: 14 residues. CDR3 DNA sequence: TGTGCCAGCAGTTGGTCTTCTGGGGCCAACGTCCTGACTTTC. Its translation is CASSWSSGANVLTF.

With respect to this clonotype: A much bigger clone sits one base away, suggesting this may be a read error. CDR3 sequence (DNA): TGTGCCAGCAGCAAAGACAGTGGAGGGACCCGGTACTTC. Its translation: CASSKDSGGTRYF. The rearrangement uses TRBV12-3 or TRBV12-4 and TRBJ2-5, with D possibly TRBD2 on 6 matching bases. The CDR3 consists of 13 residues.

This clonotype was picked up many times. CDR3 loop: CSANYRAISREKLFF. CDR3 sequence (DNA): TGCAGTGCTAACTATCGGGCCATATCGAGAGAAAAACTGTTTTTT. The rearrangement links TRBV20-1 to TRBJ1-4; D is ambiguous. CDR1 is DFQATT and CDR2 is SNEGSKA in the germline V gene (reference sequence). This CDR3 is 15 amino acids long. The V and J ends lost 4 bases and 8 bases respectively, with 20 bases between them.

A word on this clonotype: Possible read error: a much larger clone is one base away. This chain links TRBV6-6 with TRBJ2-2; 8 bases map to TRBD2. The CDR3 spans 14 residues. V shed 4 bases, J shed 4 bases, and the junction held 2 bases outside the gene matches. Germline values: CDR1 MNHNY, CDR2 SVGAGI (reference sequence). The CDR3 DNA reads TGTGCCAGCAGTTCGGGGGGGGTCACCGGGGAGCTGTTTTTT. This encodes CASSSGGVTGELFF.